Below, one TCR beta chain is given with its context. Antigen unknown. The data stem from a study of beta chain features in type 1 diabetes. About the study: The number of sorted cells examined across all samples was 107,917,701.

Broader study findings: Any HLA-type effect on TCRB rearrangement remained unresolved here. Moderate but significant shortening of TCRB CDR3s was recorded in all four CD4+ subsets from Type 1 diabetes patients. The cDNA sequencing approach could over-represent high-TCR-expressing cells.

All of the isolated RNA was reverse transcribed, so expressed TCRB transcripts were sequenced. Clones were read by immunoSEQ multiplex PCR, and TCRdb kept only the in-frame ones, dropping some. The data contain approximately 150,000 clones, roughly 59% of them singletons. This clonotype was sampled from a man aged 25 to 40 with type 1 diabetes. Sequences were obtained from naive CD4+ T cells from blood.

The DNA for the CDR3 is TGCAGCGCCGGGACATCTGGAAACACCATATATTTT. As protein: CSAGTSGNTIYF. The V call is TRBV29-1, the J call TRBJ1-3, with D possibly matching TRBD1 (6 bases). Germline V gene sequence: CDR1 SQVTM, CDR2 ANQGSEA. CDR3 length equals 12 residues. Trimming took 7 bases from V and 1 from J, leaving 8 bases between them.